The clone carrying this T cell receptor beta chain was recorded a few times. Its antigen remains unidentified. It was healthy bone marrow donors who served as donors. The data derive from a study of cytomegalovirus exposure and HLA in healthy donors. Whole-study results and caveats: In a later analysis, TCR beta V- and J-gene trimming showed a link to a missense DCLRE1C variant. Most of the CMV-associated TCR beta chains (in a later analysis) appeared to be HLA-restricted.

It was with 60 Vbeta and 13 Jbeta primers that the PCR ran. Produced via immunoSEQ multiplex PCR; TCRdb's table is partial and in-frame only. The sample holds about 140,000 clones; approximately 82% are singletons and the top ten take 1.4%. The clonotype originates from a man aged 25 to 40 in good health and CMV-seropositive. Sequencing used PBMCs.

The CDR3 reads CASKPGHDYEQYF. The CDR3 nucleotides read TGTGCCAGCAAGCCGGGACACGACTACGAGCAGTACTTC. The chain carries TRBV6-6 and TRBJ2-7, with a possible D match to TRBD1 (6 bases). Germline V gene sequence: CDR1 MNHNY, CDR2 SVGAGI (reference sequence). Trimming stripped 7 bases from V and 3 bases from J, with 13 bases between. The CDR3 spans 13 residues.